This TCR beta chain originates from a study of T cells after yellow fever vaccination. Study background: Some fractions had low cell numbers, and these were prepared with SMART-Seq v4 Ultra Low Input. Study-level points and caveats: There was a small share of clonotypes that showed up in both the CD4 and CD8 compartments. Reappearance after the booster was observed for most primary-vaccination clones (about 96% CD4, around 90% CD8). Abundant clonotypes from the bulk population could get into FACS-sorted repertoires as contaminants.

TCRdb reprocessed the 5' RACE reads with MiXCR, giving one entry per CDR3 protein. The sample yields some 300,000 distinct CDR3 sequences, approximately 3.9% seen once. This clonotype showed up many times. Its matching antigen is unknown. Germline V gives CDR1 SGHDN, CDR2 FVKESK. CDR3 length: 13 amino acids. Between the trimmed V and J ends, which lost 3 bases and 15 bases, there was a span of 18 bases. The sequence was collected from a man between 18 and 29 years old who received the YFV17D yellow fever vaccine. This sequence joins TRBV14 and TRBJ2-1; TRBD1 or TRBD2 may be the D gene (6 bases each). The sequences come from PBMCs, collected on the day of the yellow fever booster vaccination. In nucleotides, the CDR3 is TGTGCCAGCAGCCAGTCCTGGGGGGCTCCCACGTTCTTC. As protein: CASSQSWGAPTFF. The variable domain in full, completed from reference TRBV14 and TRBJ2-1, reads EAGVTQFPSHSVIEKGQTVTLRCDPISGHDNLYWYRRVMGKEIKFLLHFVKESKQDESGMPNNRFLAERTGGTYSTLKVQPAELEDSGVYFCASSQSWGAPTFFGPGTRLTVL.